This T cell receptor beta chain was captured by sequencing in a study of breast tumors, draining lymph nodes, adjacent tissues. TCRdb re-called the multiplex PCR reads with MiXCR, one entry per CDR3 protein. This sample yields approximately 230,000 distinct CDR3 sequences, of which 30% to 35% are seen a single time; 3.6% belongs to the top ten. Axillary draining lymph nodes of breast cancer patients supplied the node samples. Remarks on this clonotype: With a much larger clone just one base away, this may be a read error. This CDR3 is missing its conserved last phenylalanine or tryptophan, likely due to a read error.

Per the germline V gene, CDR1 is SGDLS and CDR2 is YYNGEE. This CDR3 is 13 amino acids long. V was pared by 0 bases and J by 6 bases, with 9 bases between. The TCR sequence derives from a female donor with breast cancer. Some clones in this sample may be carry-over from other donors' samples. Input material: axillary lymph node tissue. The chain is built from TRBV9 and TRBJ1-2, with a weak D call TRBD1 (6 bases). The CDR3 bases are TGTGCCAGCAGCGTAGTTCAGGGGAATGGCTACACCTCC. This codes for CASSVVQGNGYTS.